This T cell receptor (beta chain) was identified in a study of blood T cell repertoires in COVID-19. Germline V gene sequence: CDR1 SGHTA, CDR2 FQGNSA. The length of the CDR3 is 13 residues. In its sample, this clone was seen once. The junction departs from germline at one end; a sequencing error may be responsible. The repertoire was sequenced with immunoSEQ multiplex PCR; TCRdb's copy has only in-frame clones and lacks some. The sample consists of roughly 250,000 clones, about 90% of them appearing once. What was sequenced was peripheral blood. J is TRBJ2-5 and V is TRBV7-2; 7 bases match TRBD1. The source of this sequence is a man aged 55 to 70 who had recovered from COVID-19. In DNA form, the CDR3 reads TGTGCCAGCAGCTACTACGGACAGGCCCCCCGGGACTTC. It translates to CASSYYGQAPRDF.